This section outlines one T cell receptor (beta chain) sequence together with its context. Its antigen is not known. One end of the junction fails to match germline, which may point to a read error. The CDR3 length is 15 residues. Germline V gene data show CDR1 as DFQATT and CDR2 as SNEGSKA (reference sequence). In building TCR beta libraries, iRepertoire HTBI primers were used together with Arm-PCR of CDR3 regions. A single record per CDR3 protein comes from TCRdb applying MiXCR to the multiplex PCR reads. There are hundreds of thousands of distinct CDR3 sequences in the sample; over 20% occur only once, and roughly an eighth lies in the top ten. This sample was included in a study of regulatory T cells in long-lasting Graves disease. Study conclusions and caveats: Persistent disease samples used TRBV28, TRBJ1-2 and TRBJ2-5 preferentially. Few sampled subjects may have lowered accuracy.

Regarding time point: persistent/refractory GD, antithyroid drugs over 5 years with positive TRAb. Construction of the TCR library relied on RNA isolated from PBMCs. EDTA tubes received about 10 milliliters of collected peripheral blood. The rearrangement uses TRBV20-1 and TRBJ2-2; 7 positions match TRBD2. This clonotype was sampled from a female donor with Graves disease. Sequencing was performed on peripheral blood mononuclear cells (PBMCs), taken when the disease was refractory, from a patient treated with antithyroid drugs. The CDR3 DNA follows: TGCAGTGCAAGAGGTCTAGCGGCGAACACCGGGGAGCTGTTTTTT. As protein: CSARGLAANTGELFF.